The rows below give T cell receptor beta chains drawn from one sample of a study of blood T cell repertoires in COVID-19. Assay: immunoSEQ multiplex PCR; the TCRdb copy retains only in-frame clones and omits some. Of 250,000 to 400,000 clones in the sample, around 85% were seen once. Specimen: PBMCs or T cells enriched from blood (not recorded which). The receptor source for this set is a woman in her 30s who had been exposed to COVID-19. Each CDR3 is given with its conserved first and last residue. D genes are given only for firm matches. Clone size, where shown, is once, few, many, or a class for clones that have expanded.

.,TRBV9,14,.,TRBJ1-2,TGTGCCAGCAGCGTCTTCGGTGCTAACTATGGCTACACCTTC,CASSVFGANYGYTF
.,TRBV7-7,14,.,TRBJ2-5,TGTGCTAGCAGCTTAGACGCCCGGAGGGAGACCCAGTACTTC,CASSLDARRETQYF
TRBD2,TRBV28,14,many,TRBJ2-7,TGTGCCAGCATAGCGGGAGGGCCTTCCTACGAGCAGTACTTC,CASIAGGPSYEQYF
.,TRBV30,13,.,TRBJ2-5,TGTGCCTGGAGACTCAGGAGGGTTGAGACCCAGTACTTC,CAWRLRRVETQYF
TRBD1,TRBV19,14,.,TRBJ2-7,TGTGCCAGTAGTACCGGACAGGGGGAGGTCGAGCAGTACTTC,CASSTGQGEVEQYF
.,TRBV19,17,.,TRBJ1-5,TGTGCCAGTAGTATTGATTACAGAAAGTATAGCAATCAGCCCCAGCATTTT,CASSIDYRKYSNQPQHF
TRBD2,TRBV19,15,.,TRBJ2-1,TGTGCCAGTAGTTCGACTAGCGGGGGGTCGGGTGAGCAGTTCTTC,CASSSTSGGSGEQFF
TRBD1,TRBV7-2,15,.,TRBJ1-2,TGTGCCAGCAGCTACAGGGGCCTCACTAACTATGGCTACACCTTC,CASSYRGLTNYGYTF
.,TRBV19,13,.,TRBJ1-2,TGTGCCAGTAGTATTAATTCGGACTATGGCTACACCTTC,CASSINSDYGYTF
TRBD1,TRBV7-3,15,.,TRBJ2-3,TGTGCCAGCAGCTTAATGGGGACAGAGGCAGATACGCAGTATTTT,CASSLMGTEADTQYF
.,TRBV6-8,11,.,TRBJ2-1,TGTGCCAGTACTAAGCAAGGTGAGCAGTTCTTC,CASTKQGEQFF
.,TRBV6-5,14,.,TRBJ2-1,TGTGCCAGCAGAGCAACGGGACAACTCAATGAGCAGTTCTTC,CASRATGQLNEQFF
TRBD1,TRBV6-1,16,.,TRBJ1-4,TGTGCCAGCAGTGAAAGATCCGGACAGGCGAGGGAAAAACTGTTTTTT,CASSERSGQAREKLFF
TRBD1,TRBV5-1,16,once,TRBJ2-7,TGCGCCAGCAGCTCACCCGACAGGGGGCTGGAGAAAAAGCAGTACTTC,CASSSPDRGLEKKQYF
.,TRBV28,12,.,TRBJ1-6,TGTGCCAGCAGTTTTGAGAGTTCACCCCTCCACTTT,CASSFESSPLHF
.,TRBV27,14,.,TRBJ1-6,TGTGCCAGCAGCCCGGGCGTAGGGGATTCACCCCTCCACTTT,CASSPGVGDSPLHF
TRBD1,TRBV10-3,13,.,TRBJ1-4,TGTGCCACCCAGGGGGTTTTAGATGAAAAACTGTTTTTT,CATQGVLDEKLFF
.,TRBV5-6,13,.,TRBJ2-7,TGTGCCAGCAGCTTGCCACAGGGCTACGAGCAGTACTTC,CASSLPQGYEQYF
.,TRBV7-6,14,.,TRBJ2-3,TGTGCCAGCAGCTTCAGGGGAAGTCCAGATACGCAGTATTTT,CASSFRGSPDTQYF
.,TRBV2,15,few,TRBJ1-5,TGTGCCAGCAGTATCGACCAGGGGACCAATCAGCCCCAGCATTTT,CASSIDQGTNQPQHF
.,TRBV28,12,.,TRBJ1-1,TGTGCCAGCAGTACAGGGTTCCCTGAAGCTTTCTTT,CASSTGFPEAFF